Shown below are 2 T cell receptor beta chains from a single sample sequenced in a study of CD8 T cells in ankylosing spondylitis (dated 2017 in TCRdb). Library generation was performed with 5' RACE. Sequencing relied on an Illumina HiSeq 2500. TCRdb handled the public reads itself, with Q25 trimming in fastp and clone calling in MiXCR, and kept productive beta chains. Rows matching on CDR3 protein sequence are summarized as one entry with the most common DNA and genes. Across this sample there are 350,000 to 450,000 distinct CDR3 sequences, with around 20% seen only once. The ten largest clonotypes hold under 15% of the sample. The specimen sequenced was blood, either unsorted or a sorted T cell fraction (not recorded which). Every receptor here comes from a male donor with ankylosing spondylitis or in good health (not recorded which).

This sequence joins TRBV7-8 and TRBJ2-4; the D gene is possibly TRBD1 (5 bases). CDR3 length equals 15 residues. V lost 1 base to trimming and J lost 2 bases, with 9 bases between them. The germline V gene has CDR1 SGHVS and CDR2 FQNEAQ. CDR3 in amino acids: CASSLGGQTKNIQYF. The CDR3 DNA reads as TGTGCCAGCAGCTTAGGGGGCCAAACCAAAAACATTCAGTACTTC.

This clonotype was picked up a small number of times. This sequence joins TRBV12-3 or TRBV12-4 and TRBJ2-3, with D uncertain. This CDR3 contains 14 residues. V was pared by 5 bases and J by 0 bases, with 9 bases between. The CDR3 DNA sequence: TGTGCCAGCAGTAACTTGGGAAGCACAGATACGCAGTATTTT. It yields the protein CASSNLGSTDTQYF.